A single sample gave rise to the 22 T cell receptor beta chains below, sequenced in a study of Ad26.COV2.S vaccination and SARS-CoV-2 variants. The treatment here: 19 received Ad26.COV2.S at low or high dose, single or two shots; about five received placebo; per-sample allocation not given. The study sampled participants on day 63 after the first vaccine or placebo injection. Here immunoSEQ multiplex PCR was the method, and the copy in TCRdb shows in-frame clones only, minus some. The data contain 500,000 or so clones, about 83% of them singletons. The source was peripheral blood, collected in a trial of Ad26.COV2.S vaccine versus placebo. These receptors all stem from a person between 18 and 65 years old who received the Ad26.COV2.S COVID-19 vaccine or a placebo.

The count of this clone is one. The V call is TRBV6-2 or TRBV6-3, the J call TRBJ1-1; no clear D gene. V was clipped by 4 bases and J by 5 bases, with 8 bases between them. The CDR3 loop spans 12 amino acids. CDR1 and CDR2 from the germline V gene are MNHEY and SVGEGT. The CDR3 reads CASSSWGTEAFF. The DNA of the CDR3 is TGTGCCAGCAGTTCTTGGGGAACTGAAGCTTTCTTT.

The chain employs TRBV12-5 and TRBJ2-3, with unresolved D. With 7 bases removed from V and 9 bases from J, the gap between germline ends came to 17 bases. The CDR3 loop spans 13 amino acids. In germline, CDR1 is LGHNT, CDR2 FRNRAP. The CDR3 region is CASAYLVHKTQYF. CDR3 bases: TGTGCTAGTGCCTACCTGGTCCATAAAACGCAGTATTTT. Drawing the rest from reference TRBV12-5 and TRBJ2-3, the complete variable domain is DARVTQTPRHKVTEMGQEVTMRCQPILGHNTVFWYRQTMMQGLELLAYFRNRAPLDDSGMPKDRFSAEMPDATLATLKIQPSEPRDSAVYFCASAYLVHKTQYFGPGTRLTVL.

The chain carries TRBV6-5 and TRBJ1-1; possibly TRBD1 for D (6 bases). Trimming left V 6 bases short and J 2 bases short, with 10 bases between. This CDR3 comprises 13 residues. Germline CDR1 and CDR2: MNHEY and SVGAGI. CDR3 region: CASRTGYNTEAFF. CDR3 DNA sequence: TGTGCCAGCAGAACAGGGTATAACACTGAAGCTTTCTTT.

This chain uses TRBV30 with TRBJ1-3; 9 nucleotides line up with TRBD1. The CDR3 loop spans 12 amino acids. Germline lookup yields CDR1 GTSNPN and CDR2 SVGIG (reference sequence). The CDR3 bases are TGTGCTTACAGGGGGCCTGGAAACACCATATATTTT. This encodes CAYRGPGNTIYF.

V and J are TRBV7-2 and TRBJ2-5, with D possibly being TRBD1 (6 bases). The CDR3 is 12 residues long. Trimming removed 2 bases from V and 14 bases from J, with 15 bases in between. Germline lookup yields CDR1 SGHTA and CDR2 FQGNSA. The CDR3 is CASSLLYGTPYF. CDR3 coding DNA: TGTGCCAGCAGCTTATTATACGGGACACCCTACTTC.

The chain joins TRBV28 to TRBJ2-7; D possibly uses TRBD1 or TRBD2 (5 bases each). Germline loops: CDR1 MDHEN, CDR2 SYDVKM. The CDR3 totals 11 residues. V lost 7 bases and J lost 6, with 10 bases in between. The CDR3 spells CASTRGGEQYF. For the CDR3, the DNA is TGTGCCAGCACTCGGGGCGGCGAGCAGTACTTC.

The V and J genes are TRBV2 and TRBJ1-6; no definite D call. V lost 7 bases to trimming and J lost 8 bases, with 9 bases between them. CDR3 length: 12 amino acids. CDR1 and CDR2 from the germline V gene are SNHLY and FYNNEI. CDR3 DNA sequence: TGTGCCAGCACTCCGGGTTATTCACCCCTCCACTTT. Protein sequence: CASTPGYSPLHF.

This clone appeared a single time. The CDR3 DNA is TGTGCCAGCAGTTCACAGGGTTTCGCCTACGAGCAGTACTTC. It translates to CASSSQGFAYEQYF. The rearrangement links TRBV28 to TRBJ2-7, with D possibly being TRBD1 (6 bases). The CDR3 spans 14 residues. Trimming removed 4 bases at V and 2 bases at J, with 12 bases between. Germline assignment: CDR1 MDHEN and CDR2 SYDVKM.

The V and J genes are TRBV27 and TRBJ2-1; D perhaps matches TRBD2 (5 bases). The V end was cut by 5 bases, the J end by 0 bases, with 14 bases between. The CDR3 covers 16 residues. Germline CDR1 MNHEY, CDR2 SMNVEV (reference sequence). CDR3 in amino acids: CASSPPRAGSYNEQFF. CDR3 nucleotides: TGTGCCAGCAGTCCCCCCCGGGCGGGCTCCTACAATGAGCAGTTCTTC.

The V call is TRBV7-2, the J call TRBJ2-5, with TRBD2 identical over 9 bases. With 6 bases clipped from V and 4 bases from J, the junction kept 6 bases outside the gene matches. Germline V lookup: CDR1 SGHTA, CDR2 FQGNSA. This CDR3 has 14 amino acids. The CDR3 nucleotides read TGTGCCAGCAGAACGTTAGCGGGAGTAGAGACCCAGTACTTC. It codes for CASRTLAGVETQYF.

DNA of the CDR3: TGCGCCAGCAGCCAAGTACAGGGCCTGAACACTGAAGCTTTCTTT. This translates into CASSQVQGLNTEAFF. This chain links TRBV4-3 with TRBJ1-1; possibly TRBD1 for D (6 bases). Trimming cost V 1 base and J 0 bases, with 9 bases left between them. The CDR3 length is 15 residues. Germline V CDR1 and CDR2: LGHNA, YSLEER.

V is TRBV6-2 or TRBV6-3 and J is TRBJ2-7, with D perhaps matching TRBD1 (6 bases). Trimming took off 5 bases at V and 4 bases at J, with 21 bases between the two ends. CDR1 and CDR2 (germline): MNHEY, SVGEGT. The CDR3 has 16 residues. CDR3 sequence (DNA): TGTGCCAGCAGTAAGGACAGTCCCTACTCGCATTACGAGCAGTACTTC. This translates into CASSKDSPYSHYEQYF.

This chain joins TRBV9 and TRBJ1-1, with D hard to call. The germline gives CDR1 SGDLS, CDR2 YYNGEE. V shed 0 bases and J shed 0 bases, with 6 bases lying between them. The CDR3 sequence is 14 residues long. CDR3 coding DNA: TGTGCCAGCAGCGTAGAGAGTCTGAACACTGAAGCTTTCTTT. Translated: CASSVESLNTEAFF.

The chain joins TRBV30 to TRBJ1-2; 7 bases are shared with TRBD1. Germline V gene data show CDR1 as GTSNPN and CDR2 as SVGIG (reference sequence). CDR3 length: 13 amino acids. J lost 5 bases, V lost 2 bases, and 5 bases had no gene match. In DNA form, the CDR3 reads TGTGCCTGGAGTCCCCCAGGGGGGTATGGCTACACCTTC. Its protein product is CAWSPPGGYGYTF.

This chain connects TRBV30 to TRBJ1-1, with 7 bases fitting TRBD1. The trim removed 3 bases at V and 3 bases at J, leaving 13 bases unmatched. CDR1 and CDR2 from the germline V gene are GTSNPN and SVGIG (reference sequence). The CDR3 sequence is 16 residues long. The CDR3 sequence is CAWRAPRGGAYTEAFF. As DNA, the CDR3 is TGTGCCTGGAGGGCTCCGCGAGGGGGCGCGTACACTGAAGCTTTCTTT. The full variable domain, rest sourced from reference TRBV30 and TRBJ1-1, is SQTIHQWPATLVQPVGSPLSLECTVEGTSNPNLYWYRQAAGRGLQLLFYSVGIGQISSEVPQNLSASRPQDRQFILSSKKLLLSDSGFYLCAWRAPRGGAYTEAFFGQGTRLTVV.

The rearrangement joins TRBV15 to TRBJ2-5; 12 bases align to TRBD2. J lost 5 bases, V lost 3 bases, and 10 bases had no gene match. CDR1 is LNHNV and CDR2 is YYDKDF in the germline V gene (reference sequence). This CDR3 comprises 17 residues. Here the CDR3 reads CATSSNRGTSGRETQYF. The CDR3 DNA reads TGTGCCACCAGCAGCAACCGGGGAACTAGCGGGAGGGAGACCCAGTACTTC. Full variable domain (rest looked up from reference TRBV15 and TRBJ2-5): DAMVIQNPRYQVTQFGKPVTLSCSQTLNHNVMYWYQQKSSQAPKLLFHYYDKDFNNEADTPDNFQSRRPNTSFCFLDIRSPGLGDTAMYLCATSSNRGTSGRETQYFGPGTRLLVL.

The chain combines TRBV7-2 with TRBJ2-1, with 11 bases identical to TRBD2. Germline V gene sequence: CDR1 SGHTA, CDR2 FQGNSA. Losses at the gene ends were 5 bases for V and 3 bases for J; bases not matched to a gene: 12. The CDR3 is 18 residues long. Here the CDR3 DNA reads TGTGCCAGCAGCCCCGGCCGGGCTAGCGGGAGGTTCTACAATGAGCAGTTCTTC. It is translated as CASSPGRASGRFYNEQFF.

This chain joins TRBV21-1 and TRBJ1-5. TRBV21-1 represents a pseudogene. The CDR3 has 15 amino acids. In nucleotides, the CDR3 is TGTGCCAGCAGCAAAGGCGGGGGACTCAATCAGCCCCAGCATTTT. Translated: CASSKGGGLNQPQHF.

The chain joins TRBV6-2 or TRBV6-3 to TRBJ2-1; 9 bases line up with TRBD2. The V and J ends lost 6 bases and 9 bases, in that order; junction bases with no gene match: 12. CDR1 MNHEY and CDR2 SVGEGT come from the germline V gene. The CDR3 runs to 15 residues. The CDR3 DNA is TGTGCCAGCAGCGAAGCCCTAGCGGGATTTGGTGAGCAGTTCTTC. Translated: CASSEALAGFGEQFF.

This chain links TRBV29-1 with TRBJ2-7; tentative D call: TRBD1 (5 bases). This CDR3 spans 15 amino acids. CDR1 and CDR2 (germline): SQVTM, ANQGSEA. V lost 1 base to trimming and J lost 3 bases, with 16 bases between them. CDR3 DNA sequence: TGCAGCGTTGAAGCCCTAGTAGGGGTTTTCTACGAGCAGTACTTC. It translates to CSVEALVGVFYEQYF.

This clone was seen a handful of times. This chain uses TRBV5-4 with TRBJ2-7; tentatively, D is TRBD1 (6 bases). Per germline, CDR1 SGHNT and CDR2 YYREEE (reference sequence). The V end lost 4 bases, the J end lost 6 bases, and 14 bases lay between the germline ends. The CDR3 contains 13 residues. The CDR3 region is CASSPGAEGEQYF. The CDR3 coding sequence is TGTGCCAGCAGCCCAGGGGCAGAGGGCGAGCAGTACTTC.

The CDR3, as DNA: TGTGCCTGGATTACCGACTTGAGGTGGGGCTACACCTTC. It encodes CAWITDLRWGYTF. This chain links TRBV30 with TRBJ1-2; no reliable D call. This CDR3 is built from 13 residues. Per the germline V gene, CDR1 is GTSNPN and CDR2 is SVGIG (reference sequence). The V end was cut by 4 bases, the J end by 8 bases, with 17 bases between.